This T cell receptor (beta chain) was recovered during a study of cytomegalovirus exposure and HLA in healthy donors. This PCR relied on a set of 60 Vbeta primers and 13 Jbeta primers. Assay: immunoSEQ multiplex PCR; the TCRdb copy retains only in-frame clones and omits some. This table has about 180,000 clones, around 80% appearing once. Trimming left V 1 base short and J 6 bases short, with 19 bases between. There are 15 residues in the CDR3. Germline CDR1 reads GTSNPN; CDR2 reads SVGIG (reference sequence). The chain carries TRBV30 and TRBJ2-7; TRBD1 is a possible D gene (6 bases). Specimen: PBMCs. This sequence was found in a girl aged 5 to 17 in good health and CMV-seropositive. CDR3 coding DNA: TGTGCCTGGAGTGCCCTCCCAGGGGTGGGACGCGAGCAGTACTTC. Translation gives CAWSALPGVGREQYF.